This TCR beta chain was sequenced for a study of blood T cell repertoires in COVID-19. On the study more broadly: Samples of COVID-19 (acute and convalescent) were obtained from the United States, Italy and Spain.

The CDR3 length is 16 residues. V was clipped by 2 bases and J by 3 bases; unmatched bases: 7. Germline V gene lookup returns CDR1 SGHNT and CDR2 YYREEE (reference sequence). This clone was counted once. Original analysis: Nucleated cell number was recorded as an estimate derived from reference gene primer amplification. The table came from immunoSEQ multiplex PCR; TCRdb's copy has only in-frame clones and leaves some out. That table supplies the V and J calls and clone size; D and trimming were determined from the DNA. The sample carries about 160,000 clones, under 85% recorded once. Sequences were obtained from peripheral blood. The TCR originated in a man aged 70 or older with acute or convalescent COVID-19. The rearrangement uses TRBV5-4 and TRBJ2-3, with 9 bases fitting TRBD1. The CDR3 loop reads CASSLGRDRVTDTQYF. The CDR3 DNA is TGTGCCAGCAGCTTAGGGCGGGACAGGGTAACAGATACGCAGTATTTT.